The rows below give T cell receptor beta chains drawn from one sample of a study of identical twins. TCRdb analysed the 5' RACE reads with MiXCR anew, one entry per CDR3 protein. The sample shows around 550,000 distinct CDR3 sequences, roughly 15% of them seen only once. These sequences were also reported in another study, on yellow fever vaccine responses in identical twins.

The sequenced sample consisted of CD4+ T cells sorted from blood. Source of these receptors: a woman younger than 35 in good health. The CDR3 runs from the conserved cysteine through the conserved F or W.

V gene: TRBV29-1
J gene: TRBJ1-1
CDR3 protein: CSVVGQPNTEAFF

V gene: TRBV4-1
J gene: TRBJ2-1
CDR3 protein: CASSQVPSGGSYNEQFF

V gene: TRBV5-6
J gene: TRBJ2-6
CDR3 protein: CASSSDIRPSGANVLTF

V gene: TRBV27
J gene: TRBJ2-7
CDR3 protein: CASRKAGGSSYEQYF

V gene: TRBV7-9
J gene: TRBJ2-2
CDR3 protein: CASSLARSENTGELFF

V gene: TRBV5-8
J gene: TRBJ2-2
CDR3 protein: CASSLGQRVGELFF

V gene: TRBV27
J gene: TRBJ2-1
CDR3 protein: CASSLFGQGAYNEQFF

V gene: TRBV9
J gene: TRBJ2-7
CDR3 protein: CASSAHSGSSYEQYF

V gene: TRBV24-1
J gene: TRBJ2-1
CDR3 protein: CATSAPDRGGHEQFF

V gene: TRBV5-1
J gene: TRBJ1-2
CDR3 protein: CASKHAADAPGYTF

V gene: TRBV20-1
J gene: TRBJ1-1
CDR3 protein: CSAPPPGRDTEAFF

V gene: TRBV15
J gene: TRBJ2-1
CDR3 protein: CATSRGAGANNEQFF

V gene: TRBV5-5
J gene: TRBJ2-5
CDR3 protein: CASSFPGSPQGQGETQYF

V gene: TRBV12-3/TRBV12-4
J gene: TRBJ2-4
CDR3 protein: CASARMTIQYF

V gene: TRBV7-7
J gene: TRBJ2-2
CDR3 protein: CASSEVGGELFF

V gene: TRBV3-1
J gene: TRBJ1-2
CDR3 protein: CASSQLRDYGYTF

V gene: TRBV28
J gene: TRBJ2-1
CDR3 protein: CASRKGGVGFNEQFF

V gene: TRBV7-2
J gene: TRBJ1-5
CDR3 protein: CASSLEGGHSNQPQHF

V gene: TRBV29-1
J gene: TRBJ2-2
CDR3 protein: CSLGQGLTGELFF

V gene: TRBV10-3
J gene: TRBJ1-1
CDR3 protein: CAIREQGGGTEAFF

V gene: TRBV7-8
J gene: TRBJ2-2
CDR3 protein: CASSSEGNGELFF

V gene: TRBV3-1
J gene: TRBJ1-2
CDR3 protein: CASSQGSQGPAGYTF

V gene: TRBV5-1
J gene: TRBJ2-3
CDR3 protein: CASSVGLPTDTQYF

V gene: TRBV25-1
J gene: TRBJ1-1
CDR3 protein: CASSVNTEAFF

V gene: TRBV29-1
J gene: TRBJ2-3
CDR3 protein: CSVGGTSPATDTQYF

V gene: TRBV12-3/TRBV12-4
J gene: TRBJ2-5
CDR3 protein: CASSFSLAGRETQYF

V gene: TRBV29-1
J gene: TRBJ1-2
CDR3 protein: CSVGQGNYGYTF

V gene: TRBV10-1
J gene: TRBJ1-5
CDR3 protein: CASSRQPQHF

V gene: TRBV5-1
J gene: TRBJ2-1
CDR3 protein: CASSLGGLAGNNEQFF

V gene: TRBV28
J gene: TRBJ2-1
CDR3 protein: CASSATSGGTGYNEQFF

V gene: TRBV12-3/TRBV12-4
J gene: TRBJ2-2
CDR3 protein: CASSLSGPGELFF

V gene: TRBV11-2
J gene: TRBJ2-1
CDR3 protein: CASSSRGMSYNEQFF

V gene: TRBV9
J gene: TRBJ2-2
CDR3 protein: CASSAGLAGGGTGELFF

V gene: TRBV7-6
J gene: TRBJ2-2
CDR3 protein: CASSPHGTSGSLRSGELFF

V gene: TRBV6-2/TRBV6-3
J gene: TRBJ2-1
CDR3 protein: CASSEQLSTEQFF

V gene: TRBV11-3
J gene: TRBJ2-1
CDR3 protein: CASSLGLAGGVEFF

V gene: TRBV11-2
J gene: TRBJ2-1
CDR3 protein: CASSLVSVNEQFF

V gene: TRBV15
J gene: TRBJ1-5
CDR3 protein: CATSRDREVSNQPQHF

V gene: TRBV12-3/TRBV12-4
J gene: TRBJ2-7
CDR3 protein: CASSFQETYEQYF

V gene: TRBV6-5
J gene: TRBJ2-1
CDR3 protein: CASSYFGGGVREQFF

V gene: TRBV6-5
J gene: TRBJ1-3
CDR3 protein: CASSYGGAGNTIYF

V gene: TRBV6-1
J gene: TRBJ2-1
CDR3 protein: CASSGPVIGTGAYEQFF

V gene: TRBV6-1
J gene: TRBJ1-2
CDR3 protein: CASKDSGDVYGYTF

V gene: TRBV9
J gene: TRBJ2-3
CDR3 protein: CASSVGRGHTDTQYF